This T cell receptor (beta chain) was found in a study of cytomegalovirus exposure and HLA in healthy donors. The germline gives CDR1 SGHAT, CDR2 FQNNGV. V lost 5 bases to trimming and J lost 4 bases; unmatched junction nucleotides: 10. This CDR3 has 15 residues. The primer mix had 60 Vbeta and 13 Jbeta primers. Repertoires were generated with immunoSEQ multiplex PCR, while TCRdb's copy carries only in-frame clones and drops some. The sample records 200,000 or so clones, 65% to 85% being singletons. The sample taken for sequencing was PBMCs. This TCR was sampled from a woman aged 25-40 years in good health and CMV-seropositive. The rearrangement joins TRBV11-2 to TRBJ2-7, with 8 bases matching TRBD2. CDR3 bases: TGTGCCAGCAGCCTTCTAACGGGAGGGCCTTACGAGCAGTACTTC. Translation: CASSLLTGGPYEQYF.